This entry lists 14 T cell receptor beta chains sequenced from one sample in a study of early T cells in non-severe SARS-CoV-2 infection. TCRdb ran MiXCR on the 5' RACE reads and lists one entry per CDR3 protein. The sample lists some 66,000 distinct CDR3 sequences, 9.1% occurring once. Material for sequencing was whole blood. All receptors derive from an adult who was a healthcare worker with PCR-confirmed SARS-CoV-2 infection or an uninfected control (not recorded which).

This chain's CDR3 is CASRPTSVGELFF. DNA for the CDR3: TGTGCCAGCAGACCGACTAGCGTCGGGGAGCTGTTTTTT. The V call is TRBV6-6, the J call TRBJ2-2; 8 nucleotides align to TRBD2. The CDR3 runs to 13 residues. Germline V lookup: CDR1 MNHNY, CDR2 SVGAGI (reference sequence). V dropped 6 bases and J dropped 7; count of bases not matched to a gene: 4.

The genes are TRBV7-9 and TRBJ2-2; the match to TRBD1 covers 7 bases. Trimming cost V 7 bases and J 1 base; bases outside gene matches: 6. CDR3 length equals 15 residues. CDR1 is SEHNR, CDR2 FQNEAQ, per germline (reference sequence). The CDR3, as DNA: TGTGCCAGCACCCCAGACAGGGTGAACACCGGGGAGCTGTTTTTT. This encodes CASTPDRVNTGELFF.

This clonotype was counted ten times or more. The chain recombines TRBV6-2 or TRBV6-3 with TRBJ2-6; D could derive from TRBD1 or TRBD2 (5 bases each). This CDR3 is built from 20 residues. Germline V gene sequence: CDR1 MNHEY, CDR2 SVGEGT. V lost 4 bases to trimming and J lost 3 bases, with 25 bases between them. The CDR3 here is CASSFLIRDAIQDGANVLTF. CDR3 DNA sequence: TGTGCCAGCAGTTTCCTGATCCGGGACGCTATCCAGGATGGGGCCAACGTCCTGACTTTC.

This clonotype was observed many times. The chain combines TRBV14 with TRBJ2-7; D could derive from TRBD1 or TRBD2 (7 bases each). Between the trimmed V and J ends, which lost 1 base and 1 base, there was a span of 20 bases. The germline gives CDR1 SGHDN, CDR2 FVKESK. The CDR3 is 18 residues long. The CDR3 reads CASSQVGGEDRRSYEQYF. The CDR3 DNA reads as TGTGCCAGCAGCCAAGTAGGGGGGGAGGACAGGCGATCCTACGAGCAGTACTTC. The variable domain in full, with the rest retrieved from reference TRBV14 and TRBJ2-7, is EAGVTQFPSHSVIEKGQTVTLRCDPISGHDNLYWYRRVMGKEIKFLLHFVKESKQDESGMPNNRFLAERTGGTYSTLKVQPAELEDSGVYFCASSQVGGEDRRSYEQYFGPGTRLTVT.

The V gene is TRBV2, the J gene TRBJ1-5; the D is unclear. Germline-derived CDR1 and CDR2 are SNHLY and FYNNEI. This CDR3 is 12 amino acids long. V lost 3 bases to trimming and J lost 7 bases, with 7 bases between them. Here the CDR3 DNA reads TGTGCCAGCAGTGACCGCAGCCAGCCCCAGCATTTT. Amino acid sequence: CASSDRSQPQHF.

This clonotype was seen a few times. The V and J genes are TRBV7-2 and TRBJ1-5; perhaps TRBD1 as D (6 bases). The CDR3 is 13 residues long. Germline V gene lookup returns CDR1 SGHTA and CDR2 FQGNSA. Trimming cost V 5 bases and J 11 bases, with 16 bases left between them. The CDR3 region is CASSRTVQSAQHF. Written as DNA, the CDR3 is TGTGCCAGCAGCAGGACAGTTCAATCAGCCCAGCATTTT.

This clonotype was counted a few times. The chain carries TRBV20-1 and TRBJ1-1; 9 bases fit TRBD1. Germline V lookup: CDR1 DFQATT, CDR2 SNEGSKA (reference sequence). The junction had 12 bases not matched to a gene; V was cut back by 3 bases and J by 7 bases. The CDR3 sequence is 15 residues long. DNA of the CDR3: TGCAGTGCTAGGCGAAGACAGGGGGTAACTGTTGAAGCTTTCTTT. It is translated as CSARRRQGVTVEAFF.

Only a few counts were recorded for this clonotype. CDR3 nucleotide sequence: TGTGCCAGCAGTTTATTTCGGGAGGCCGTCGCAGATACGCAGTATTTT. Its protein is CASSLFREAVADTQYF. This chain uses TRBV28 with TRBJ2-3; TRBD2 matches at 7 bases. V lost 1 base to trimming and J lost 4 bases; unmatched junction nucleotides: 8. Per the germline V gene, CDR1 is MDHEN and CDR2 is SYDVKM. The CDR3 has 16 residues.

This chain links TRBV9 with TRBJ2-3, with 11 bases fitting TRBD2. The V segment lost 1 base and the J segment 4 bases; nucleotides outside the gene matches: 5. This CDR3 has 16 residues. Germline CDR1 and CDR2: SGDLS and YYNGEE. CDR3: CASSVSGTSGSDTQYF. The CDR3 nucleotides are TGTGCCAGCAGCGTATCCGGGACTAGCGGTTCAGATACGCAGTATTTT.

This chain uses TRBV20-1 with TRBJ2-7; no definite D call. The CDR3 extends over 14 amino acids. The V and J ends lost 1 base and 3 bases respectively, with 13 bases between them. Germline V CDR1 and CDR2: DFQATT, SNEGSKA (reference sequence). DNA of the CDR3: TGCAGTGCTAGAGCCGGACCTCCCTTCTACGAGCAGTACTTC. Translated, it gives CSARAGPPFYEQYF.

This chain uses TRBV7-3 with TRBJ2-3; D might be TRBD1 or TRBD2, each matching 5 bases. The CDR3 has 15 amino acids. Per germline, CDR1 SGHTA and CDR2 FQGTGA. V shed 8 bases and J shed 9 bases, with 24 bases lying between them. CDR3 protein: CASRTTATGAGTQYF. Written as DNA, the CDR3 is TGTGCCAGCCGCACCACTGCCACCGGGGCGGGCACGCAGTATTTT.

This clonotype was seen repeatedly, ten times or more. The rearrangement joins TRBV20-1 to TRBJ2-3; D is uncertain. From germline, CDR1 is DFQATT and CDR2 SNEGSKA (reference sequence). Between the trimmed V and J ends, which lost 6 bases and 4 bases, there was a span of 17 bases. This CDR3 comprises 14 residues. The CDR3 DNA follows: TGCAGTGCCCCAAGGGCCGCGAGCCCAGATACGCAGTATTTT. Translation gives CSAPRAASPDTQYF.

The chain links TRBV7-2 to TRBJ2-5; D possibly corresponds to TRBD2 (5 bases). Trimming took 5 bases from V and 1 from J, leaving 8 bases between them. Germline CDR1 reads SGHTA; CDR2 reads FQGNSA. The CDR3 loop spans 13 amino acids. The CDR3 nucleotides are TGTGCCAGCAGCGACGGGATCCAAGAGACCCAGTACTTC. Encoded protein: CASSDGIQETQYF.

This clonotype was counted ten times or more. The chain joins TRBV4-1 to TRBJ1-4, with no clear D. Germline V gene lookup returns CDR1 MGHRA and CDR2 YSYEKL. The CDR3 consists of 15 residues. V gave up 2 bases and J gave up 6 bases, with 13 bases separating them. The CDR3 DNA reads as TGCGCCAGCAGCCAATTCGCGGGGAGGGATGAAAAACTGTTTTTT. It is translated as CASSQFAGRDEKLFF.